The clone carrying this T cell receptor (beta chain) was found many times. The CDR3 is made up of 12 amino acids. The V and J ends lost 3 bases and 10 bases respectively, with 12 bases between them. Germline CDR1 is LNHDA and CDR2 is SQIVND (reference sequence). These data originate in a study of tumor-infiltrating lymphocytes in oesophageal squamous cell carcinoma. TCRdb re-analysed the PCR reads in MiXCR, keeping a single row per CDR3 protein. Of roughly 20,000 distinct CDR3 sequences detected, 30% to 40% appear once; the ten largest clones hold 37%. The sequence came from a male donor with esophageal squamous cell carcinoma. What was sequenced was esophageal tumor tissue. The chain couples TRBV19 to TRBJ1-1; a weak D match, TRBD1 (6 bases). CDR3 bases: TGTGCCAGTAGTATCCAGGGGTTTCGAGCTTTCTTT. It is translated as CASSIQGFRAFF.